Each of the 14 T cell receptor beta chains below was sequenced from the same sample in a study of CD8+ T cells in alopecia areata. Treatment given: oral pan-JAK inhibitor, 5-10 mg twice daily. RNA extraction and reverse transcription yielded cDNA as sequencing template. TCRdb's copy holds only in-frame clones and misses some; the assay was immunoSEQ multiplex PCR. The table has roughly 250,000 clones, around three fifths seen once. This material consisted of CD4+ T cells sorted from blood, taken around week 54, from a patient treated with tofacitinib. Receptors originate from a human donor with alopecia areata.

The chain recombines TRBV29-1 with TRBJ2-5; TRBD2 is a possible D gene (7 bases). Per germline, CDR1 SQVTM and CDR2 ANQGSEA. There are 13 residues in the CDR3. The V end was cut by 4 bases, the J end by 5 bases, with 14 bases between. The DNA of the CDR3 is TGCAGCGTTGTTCGGGGGGCACGGGAGACCCAGTACTTC. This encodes CSVVRGARETQYF.

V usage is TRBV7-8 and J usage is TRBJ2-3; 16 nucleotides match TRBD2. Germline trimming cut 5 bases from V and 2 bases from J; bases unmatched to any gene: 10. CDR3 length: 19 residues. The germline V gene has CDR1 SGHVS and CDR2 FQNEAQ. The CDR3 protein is CASSQPGTSGGDLTDTQYF. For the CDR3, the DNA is TGTGCCAGCAGCCAACCTGGGACTAGCGGGGGGGACCTCACAGATACGCAGTATTTT.

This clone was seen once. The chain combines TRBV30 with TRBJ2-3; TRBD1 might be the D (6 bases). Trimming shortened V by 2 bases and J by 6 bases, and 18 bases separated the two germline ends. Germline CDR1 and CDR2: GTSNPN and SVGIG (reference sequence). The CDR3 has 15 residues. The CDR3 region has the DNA TGTGCCTGGAGTTTTCTCGACCGAGACAGGGATACGCAGTATTTT. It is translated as CAWSFLDRDRDTQYF.

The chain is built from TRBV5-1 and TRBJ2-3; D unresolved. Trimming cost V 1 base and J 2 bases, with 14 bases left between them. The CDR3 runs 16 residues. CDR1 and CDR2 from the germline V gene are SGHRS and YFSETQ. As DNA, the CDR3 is TGCGCCAGCAGCTTGCTGGCCGGTGGGGTCACAGATACGCAGTATTTT. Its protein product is CASSLLAGGVTDTQYF.

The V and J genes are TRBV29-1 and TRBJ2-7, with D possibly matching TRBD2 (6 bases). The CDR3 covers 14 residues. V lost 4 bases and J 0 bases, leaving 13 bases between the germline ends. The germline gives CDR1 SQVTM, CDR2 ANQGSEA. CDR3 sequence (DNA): TGCAGCGTTGGGAGGGGACGGATCTCCTACGAGCAGTACTTC. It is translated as CSVGRGRISYEQYF.

The CDR3 DNA reads as TGTGCCAGCAGTGAAGCGGTTAGCAGCGGCACGCAGTATTTT. Residues: CASSEAVSSGTQYF. V gene TRBV2 combines with J gene TRBJ2-3; D possibly corresponds to TRBD2 (5 bases). V lost 0 bases and J 9 bases, leaving 13 bases between the germline ends. The germline gives CDR1 SNHLY, CDR2 FYNNEI. The CDR3 extends over 14 amino acids.

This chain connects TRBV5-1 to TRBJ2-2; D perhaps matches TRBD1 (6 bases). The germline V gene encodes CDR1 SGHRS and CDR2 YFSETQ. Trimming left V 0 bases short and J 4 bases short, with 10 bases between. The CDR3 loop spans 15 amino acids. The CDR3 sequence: CASSLVGGPTGELFF. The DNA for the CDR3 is TGCGCCAGCAGCTTGGTTGGGGGCCCCACCGGGGAGCTGTTTTTT. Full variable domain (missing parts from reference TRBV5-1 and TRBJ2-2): KAGVTQTPRYLIKTRGQQVTLSCSPISGHRSVSWYQQTPGQGLQFLFEYFSETQRNKGNFPGRFSGRQFSNSRSEMNVSTLELGDSALYLCASSLVGGPTGELFFGEGSRLTVL.

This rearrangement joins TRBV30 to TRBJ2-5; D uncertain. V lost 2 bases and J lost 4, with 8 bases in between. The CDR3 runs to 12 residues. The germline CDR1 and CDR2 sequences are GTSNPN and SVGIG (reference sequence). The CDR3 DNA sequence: TGTGCCTGGAGTACTGGCGGAGAGACCCAGTACTTC. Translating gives CAWSTGGETQYF.

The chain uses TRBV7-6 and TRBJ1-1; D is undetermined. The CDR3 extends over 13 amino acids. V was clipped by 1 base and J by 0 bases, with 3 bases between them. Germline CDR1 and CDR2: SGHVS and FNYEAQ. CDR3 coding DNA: TGTGCCAGCAGCTTAGTCATGAACACTGAAGCTTTCTTT. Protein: CASSLVMNTEAFF. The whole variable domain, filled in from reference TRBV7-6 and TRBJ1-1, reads GAGVSQSPRYKVTKRGQDVALRCDPISGHVSLYWYRQALGQGPEFLTYFNYEAQQDKSGLPNDRFSAERPEGSISTLTIQRTEQRDSAMYRCASSLVMNTEAFFGQGTRLTVV.

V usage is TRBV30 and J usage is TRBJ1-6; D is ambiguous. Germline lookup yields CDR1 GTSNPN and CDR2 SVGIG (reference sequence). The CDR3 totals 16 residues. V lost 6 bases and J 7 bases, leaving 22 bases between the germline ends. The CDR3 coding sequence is TGTGCCTGTCAACGACTAGCCTCCTTGGGCAATTCACCCCTCCACTTT. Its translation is CACQRLASLGNSPLHF.

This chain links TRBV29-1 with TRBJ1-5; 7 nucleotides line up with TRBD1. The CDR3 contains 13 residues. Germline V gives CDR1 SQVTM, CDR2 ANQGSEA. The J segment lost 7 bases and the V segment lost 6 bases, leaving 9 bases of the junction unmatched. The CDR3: CSVEGDRGQPQHF. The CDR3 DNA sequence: TGCAGCGTGGAGGGGGACAGAGGACAGCCCCAGCATTTT.

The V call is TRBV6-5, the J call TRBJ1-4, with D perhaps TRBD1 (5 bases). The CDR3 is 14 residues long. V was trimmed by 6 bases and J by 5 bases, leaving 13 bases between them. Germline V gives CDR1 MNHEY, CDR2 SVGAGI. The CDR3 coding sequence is TGTGCCAGCAGGGACACGGGGGGGAATGAAAAACTGTTTTTT. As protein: CASRDTGGNEKLFF.

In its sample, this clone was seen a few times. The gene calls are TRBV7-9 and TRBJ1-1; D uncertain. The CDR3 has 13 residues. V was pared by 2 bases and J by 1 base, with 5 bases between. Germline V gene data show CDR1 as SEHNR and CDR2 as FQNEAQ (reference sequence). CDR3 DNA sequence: TGTGCCAGCAGCTTATTAACGAACACTGAAGCTTTCTTT. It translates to CASSLLTNTEAFF.

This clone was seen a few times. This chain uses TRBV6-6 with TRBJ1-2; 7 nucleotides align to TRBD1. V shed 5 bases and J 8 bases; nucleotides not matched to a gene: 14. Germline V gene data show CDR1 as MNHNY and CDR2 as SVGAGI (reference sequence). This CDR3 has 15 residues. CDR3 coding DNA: TGTGCCAGCAGTGAGGGCTATGGACAGGTCGGGGGCTACACCTTC. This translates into CASSEGYGQVGGYTF.